This TCR beta chain was retrieved from a study of cytomegalovirus exposure and HLA in healthy donors. Study-wide findings and caveats: An apparent linkage of common viral pathogens to several of the most significant clusters emerged in a later analysis.

This clone showed up just a few times. Its cognate antigen is unknown. This CDR3 is built from 14 residues. 60 Vbeta and 13 Jbeta primers were used in PCR. Using immunoSEQ multiplex PCR, the repertoire was profiled, and TCRdb retains in-frame clones only, with some absent. The repertoire holds 130,000 to 150,000 clones, roughly 76% seen once, with about an eighth in the top ten. This TCR came from a human donor in good health. J is TRBJ2-5 and V is TRBV21-1; the table names TRBD1, a call not compared with the DNA. TRBV21-1 is tagged as a pseudogene. The sequenced sample was PBMCs. The CDR3 sequence: CASRDRGSQETQYF. DNA of the CDR3: TGTGCCAGCAGGGACAGGGGCAGCCAAGAGACCCAGTACTTC.